A few counts support the clone carrying this T cell receptor beta chain. The method was immunoSEQ multiplex PCR; TCRdb's version includes in-frame clones alone and lacks a portion of them. The sample has 100,000 to 150,000 clones, more than 80% seen once. Time point reported: blood 2 weeks post-SBRT. Treatment in this sample: 15 Gy SBRT to primary tumor, nephrectomy 4 weeks later. The data originate from a study of radiation and T cells in renal cell carcinoma. Trimming removed 3 bases from V and 9 bases from J; junction bases left unmatched: 5. Germline loops: CDR1 LNHDA, CDR2 SQIVND (reference sequence). The CDR3 is 15 residues long.

Sequencing used blood, obtained from a patient whose treatment included radiotherapy and nephrectomy. This TCR derives from a woman in her sixties with renal cell carcinoma. The chain uses TRBV19 and TRBJ1-6, with 10 bases matching TRBD1. DNA for the CDR3: TGTGCCAGTAGTATGGGGACAGGGGTTGGTTCACCCCTCCACTTT. It translates to CASSMGTGVGSPLHF.